These T cell receptor beta chains were read from a single sample in a study of monozygotic twins with cystic fibrosis. Assay used: immunoSEQ multiplex PCR; TCRdb lists only in-frame clones, some missing. The sample shows some 10,000 clones, roughly 85% of them seen only once. The sequencing sample was made of blood. These receptors came from a man aged 18 to 35 with cystic fibrosis. Each CDR3 is given with its conserved first and last residue. The order of the fields is V gene, J gene, clone size, D gene, CDR3 protein, CDR3 DNA. D genes are given only for firm matches. The listing skips clone size in some rows; elsewhere it reads once, few, many or a size class.

TRBV5-1	TRBJ2-3	-	TRBD2	CASSFSAGVDTQYF	TGCGCCAGCAGCTTTTCTGCGGGGGTTGATACGCAGTATTTT
TRBV29-1	TRBJ2-3	-	-	CSVEGGSTDTQYF	TGCAGCGTTGAGGGCGGGAGCACAGATACGCAGTATTTT
TRBV10-3	TRBJ2-7	once	-	CAIRDSGVHEQYF	TGTGCCATCAGGGACAGCGGGGTTCACGAGCAGTACTTC
TRBV4-2	TRBJ2-6	-	-	CASSHPGANVLTF	TGTGCCAGCAGCCATCCCGGGGCCAACGTCCTGACTTTC
TRBV19	TRBJ2-5	-	TRBD2	CASSIGGSGPGETQYF	TGTGCCAGTAGTATAGGCGGGAGTGGCCCGGGGGAGACCCAGTACTTC
TRBV5-1	TRBJ2-4	-	TRBD2	CASSPGGAKNIQYF	TGCGCCAGCAGCCCCGGGGGGGCCAAAAACATTCAGTACTTC
TRBV5-1	TRBJ2-3	-	TRBD1	CASSLETGTDIDTQYF	TGCGCCAGCAGCTTGGAAACCGGGACAGATATTGATACGCAGTATTTT
TRBV9	TRBJ1-2	-	-	CASSVNSGIYGYTF	TGTGCCAGCAGCGTAAACTCGGGGATTTATGGCTACACCTTC
TRBV6-5	TRBJ1-3	few	TRBD1	CASSWTGGGEDTIYF	TGTGCCAGCAGTTGGACAGGGGGCGGTGAAGACACCATATATTTT
TRBV6-5	TRBJ2-7	-	-	CASSGLGVLVHEQYF	TGTGCCAGCAGTGGTCTGGGGGTTTTAGTTCACGAGCAGTACTTC
TRBV4-1	TRBJ2-7	-	-	CASSQEETAYEQYF	TGCGCCAGCAGCCAAGAGGAGACAGCCTACGAGCAGTACTTC
TRBV6-5	TRBJ1-5	once	-	CASSYPFTYSNQPQHF	TGTGCCAGCAGTTACCCTTTCACGTATAGCAATCAGCCCCAGCATTTT
TRBV27	TRBJ1-1	-	-	CASSSGGVGATEAFF	TGTGCCAGCAGTAGCGGGGGCGTTGGTGCCACTGAAGCTTTCTTT
TRBV6-6	TRBJ2-7	-	TRBD1	CASSYRQGRDEQYF	TGTGCCAGCAGTTATAGACAGGGCCGGGACGAGCAGTACTTC
TRBV11-2	TRBJ2-7	-	-	CASLSGLYEQYF	TGTGCCAGCCTTTCAGGGCTGTACGAGCAGTACTTC
TRBV9	TRBJ2-3	-	TRBD2	CASSVTSGGTDTQYF	TGTGCCAGCAGCGTGACTAGCGGGGGCACAGATACGCAGTATTTT
TRBV29-1	TRBJ2-5	once	-	CSGRQQETQYF	TGCAGCGGACGGCAGCAAGAGACCCAGTACTTC
TRBV5-6	TRBJ1-2	-	TRBD1	CASSYRDRVGTF	TGTGCCAGCAGCTACCGGGACAGGGTGGGCACCTTC
TRBV9	TRBJ2-7	-	-	CASSVASSSYEQYF	TGTGCCAGCAGCGTAGCTTCCAGCTCCTACGAGCAGTACTTC
TRBV5-1	TRBJ1-1	-	-	CASSLAGSLAFF	TGCGCCAGCAGCCTGGCCGGGTCTTTGGCTTTCTTT
TRBV7-9	TRBJ2-5	-	-	CASSTQGGPGKAQYF	TGTGCCAGCAGCACCCAAGGGGGGCCCGGGAAGGCCCAGTACTTC
TRBV5-1	TRBJ2-1	-	-	CASSLGHLSSYNEQFF	TGCGCCAGCAGCTTGGGGCACTTAAGCTCCTACAATGAGCAGTTCTTC
TRBV4-3	TRBJ1-2	-	-	CASSQDSQGPYGYTF	TGCGCCAGCAGCCAAGATAGCCAGGGGCCATATGGCTACACCTTC
TRBV2	TRBJ2-2	-	TRBD2	CASRGLAGVTGELFF	TGTGCCAGCAGGGGACTAGCGGGGGTCACCGGGGAGCTGTTTTTT
TRBV10-1	TRBJ2-3	few	-	CASSPSAGGGTDTQYF	TGCGCCAGCAGTCCGTCCGCGGGTGGTGGCACAGATACGCAGTATTTT
TRBV25-1	TRBJ2-6	-	-	CASSESLSSGANVLTF	TGTGCCAGCAGTGAATCACTAAGCTCTGGGGCCAACGTCCTGACTTTC
TRBV29-1	TRBJ1-1	-	TRBD1	CSATGTGRDTEAFF	TGCAGCGCAACCGGGACAGGGAGGGACACTGAAGCTTTCTTT
TRBV10-3	TRBJ1-2	once	-	CAISDRTYGYTF	TGTGCCATCAGTGACCGGACCTATGGCTACACCTTC
TRBV4-1	TRBJ2-1	-	-	CASSQAGSGSTYNEQFF	TGCGCCAGCAGCCAAGCTGGCAGCGGGTCTACCTACAATGAGCAGTTCTTC
TRBV6-1	TRBJ2-7	-	TRBD1	CASSEGPGTGGYEQYF	TGTGCCAGCAGTGAAGGTCCTGGGACAGGAGGGTACGAGCAGTACTTC
TRBV5-1	TRBJ2-5	once	TRBD1	CASSSGTAPDGYF	TGCGCCAGCAGCTCAGGGACAGCCCCTGACGGGTACTTC
TRBV6-6	TRBJ2-1	once	-	CASTPPPGGGEQFF	TGTGCCAGCACCCCTCCTCCCGGAGGGGGAGAGCAGTTCTTC
TRBV27	TRBJ2-1	-	-	CASSSYSSYNEQFF	TGTGCCAGCAGTTCGTATAGCTCCTACAATGAGCAGTTCTTC
TRBV27	TRBJ2-3	-	-	CASSFGKSDTQYF	TGTGCCAGCAGTTTTGGTAAATCAGATACGCAGTATTTT
TRBV15	TRBJ2-1	-	-	CATSMTGGGWEQFF	TGTGCCACCAGTATGACTGGGGGTGGGTGGGAGCAGTTCTTC
TRBV5-4	TRBJ2-3	-	-	CASSAGTDTQYF	TGTGCCAGCAGCGCGGGCACAGATACGCAGTATTTT
TRBV7-2	TRBJ1-5	once	TRBD1	CASSLGDRGGARQPQHF	TGTGCCAGCAGCTTAGGGGACAGGGGTGGTGCAAGGCAGCCCCAGCATTTT
TRBV7-2	TRBJ1-5	few	TRBD1	CASTNRGGQPQHF	TGTGCCAGCACCAACAGGGGTGGTCAGCCCCAGCATTTT
TRBV9	TRBJ2-5	-	-	CASSPRLAGQETQYF	TGTGCCAGCAGCCCCCGGCTAGCCGGACAAGAGACCCAGTACTTC
TRBV4-3	TRBJ2-7	-	-	CASSQDRGYEQYF	TGCGCCAGCAGCCAAGATCGGGGCTACGAGCAGTACTTC
TRBV11-2	TRBJ1-2	-	TRBD1	CASSPGTANYGYTF	TGTGCCAGCAGCCCTGGGACAGCTAACTATGGCTACACCTTC
TRBV13	TRBJ2-3	-	TRBD2	CASSLVSWREYTDTQYF	TGTGCCAGCAGCTTAGTGAGTTGGCGGGAGTACACAGATACGCAGTATTTT
TRBV5-8	TRBJ1-2	few	TRBD1	CASSSRTRDRENGYTF	TGTGCCAGCAGCTCACGGACCCGGGACAGGGAAAATGGCTACACCTTC
TRBV5-4	TRBJ2-2	-	-	CASSWGQNTGELFF	TGTGCCAGCAGCTGGGGGCAAAACACCGGGGAGCTGTTTTTT
TRBV7-9	TRBJ2-7	-	-	CASSETSYEQYF	TGTGCCAGCAGCGAAACAAGCTACGAGCAGTACTTC
TRBV5-1	TRBJ1-2	-	TRBD1	CASSSKIDREVYYGYTF	TGCGCCAGCAGCTCGAAAATCGACAGGGAAGTTTACTATGGCTACACCTTC
TRBV28	TRBJ1-6	few	-	CASRPGTANSPLHF	TGTGCCAGCAGGCCCGGGACGGCTAATTCACCCCTCCACTTT
TRBV9	TRBJ1-2	-	-	CASSAGSLALYGYTF	TGTGCCAGCAGCGCGGGATCTTTAGCTCTCTATGGCTACACCTTC
TRBV7-3	TRBJ2-5	-	TRBD1	CASSLTGTGVETQYF	TGTGCCAGCAGCTTAACGGGGACAGGGGTAGAGACCCAGTACTTC
TRBV19	TRBJ2-2	-	TRBD2	CASSISGSGTGELFF	TGTGCCAGTAGTATCAGCGGGAGTGGAACCGGGGAGCTGTTTTTT
TRBV19	TRBJ2-7	few	TRBD2	CASSIWASGSYEQYF	TGTGCCAGTAGTATATGGGCTAGCGGGTCCTACGAGCAGTACTTC
TRBV30	TRBJ2-2	once	TRBD2	CAWSVEGGLNTGELFF	TGTGCCTGGAGTGTTGAGGGAGGGCTGAACACCGGGGAGCTGTTTTTT
TRBV27	TRBJ2-5	-	TRBD2	CASSSGLAGGRGTQYF	TGTGCCAGCAGTTCAGGACTAGCGGGAGGGCGAGGGACCCAGTACTTC
TRBV2	TRBJ2-5	-	TRBD2	CASRGTSGGETQYF	TGTGCCAGCAGGGGGACTAGCGGGGGTGAGACCCAGTACTTC
TRBV5-1	TRBJ1-1	-	-	CASSGGLVDTEAFF	TGCGCCAGCAGCGGGGGACTTGTCGATACTGAAGCTTTCTTT
TRBV4-3	TRBJ2-2	-	TRBD1	CASSRTGGGKAGELFF	TGCGCCAGCAGCCGGACAGGGGGCGGGAAGGCCGGGGAGCTGTTTTTT
TRBV28	TRBJ1-1	-	-	CASSPVDRGNTEAFF	TGTGCCAGCAGCCCGGTGGACCGAGGGAACACTGAAGCTTTCTTT